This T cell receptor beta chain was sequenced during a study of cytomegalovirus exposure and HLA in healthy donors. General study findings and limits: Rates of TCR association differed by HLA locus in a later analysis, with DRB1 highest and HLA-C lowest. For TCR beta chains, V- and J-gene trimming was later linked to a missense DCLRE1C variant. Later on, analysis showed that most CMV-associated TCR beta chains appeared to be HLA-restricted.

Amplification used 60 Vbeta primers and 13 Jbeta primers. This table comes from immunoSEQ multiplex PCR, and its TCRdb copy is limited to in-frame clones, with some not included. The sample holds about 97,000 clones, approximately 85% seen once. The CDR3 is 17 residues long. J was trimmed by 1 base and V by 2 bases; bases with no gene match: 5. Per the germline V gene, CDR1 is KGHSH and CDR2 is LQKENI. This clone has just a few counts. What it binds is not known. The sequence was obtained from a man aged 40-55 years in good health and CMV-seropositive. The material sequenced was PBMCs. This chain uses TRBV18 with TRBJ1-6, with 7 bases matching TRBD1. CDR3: CASSPRDSVSYNSPLHF. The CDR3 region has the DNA TGTGCCAGCTCACCAAGGGACAGTGTGTCCTATAATTCACCCCTCCACTTT.